The next 18 T cell receptor beta chains were all read from a single sample in a study of beta chain features in type 1 diabetes. TCRB transcripts that were expressed got sequenced, as all of the isolated RNA had been reverse transcribed. Profiling relied on immunoSEQ multiplex PCR, and the TCRdb table lists in-frame clones only, not all of them. The table lists just over 150,000 clones, approximately 12% of them singletons. Sequenced sample: central memory CD4+ T cells from blood. Receptor source: a man younger than 30 in good health.

The chain is built from TRBV7-9 and TRBJ2-5; D is perhaps TRBD1 (6 bases). The CDR3 covers 15 residues. CDR1 SEHNR and CDR2 FQNEAQ come from the germline V gene (reference sequence). Trimming removed 5 bases at V and 5 bases at J, with 18 bases between. DNA for the CDR3: TGTGCCAGCAGCCCCGGGACAAAATTTCAGGAGACCCAGTACTTC. Its translation is CASSPGTKFQETQYF.

This clone was recorded at least ten times. The rearrangement uses TRBV30 and TRBJ1-4; no clear D. The CDR3 length is 14 residues. Germline loops: CDR1 GTSNPN, CDR2 SVGIG (reference sequence). The V and J ends lost 2 bases and 3 bases respectively, with 10 bases between them. Here the CDR3 reads CAWSRRVANEKLFF. The CDR3, as DNA: TGTGCCTGGAGTAGGAGGGTTGCTAATGAAAAACTGTTTTTT.

In the case of this clone: An end of the junction differs from the germline gene, which may be a read error. V and J are TRBV30 and TRBJ2-5; tentative D call: TRBD2 (6 bases). The CDR3 sequence is 14 residues long. In germline, CDR1 is GTSNPN, CDR2 SVGIG (reference sequence). The CDR3 DNA reads as TGTGCCTGGGGGAGGTTAGCGGTCCAAGAGACCCAATACTTC. This encodes CAWGRLAVQETQYF. Full variable domain (missing parts from reference TRBV30 and TRBJ2-5): SQTIHQWPATLVQPVGSPLSLECTVEGTSNPNLYWYRQAAGRGLQLLFYSVGIGQISSEVPQNLSASRPQDRQFILSSKKLLLSDSGFYLCAWGRLAVQETQYFGPGTRLLVL.

This clone was recorded a few times. The CDR3 reads CATSSFKTDTQYF. The CDR3 DNA follows: TGTGCCACCAGCAGCTTCAAAACAGATACGCAGTATTTT. The chain links TRBV15 to TRBJ2-3; D remains ambiguous. CDR1 and CDR2 from the germline V gene are LNHNV and YYDKDF (reference sequence). The length of the CDR3 is 13 residues. V shed 3 bases and J shed 3 bases, with 7 bases lying between them.

The chain is built from TRBV6-5 and TRBJ2-3; TRBD2 matches 12 bases. The length of the CDR3 is 13 residues. Germline V gives CDR1 MNHEY, CDR2 SVGAGI. J was trimmed by 6 bases and V by 6 bases; bases with no gene match: 1. As DNA, the CDR3 is TGTGCCAGCAGGGGGACTAGCGGGGATACGCAGTATTTT. Protein: CASRGTSGDTQYF.

Only a few counts were recorded for this clone. This chain links TRBV6-1 with TRBJ1-4; D is perhaps TRBD1 (5 bases). Germline assignment: CDR1 MNHNS and CDR2 SASEGT. The V gene lost 8 bases and the J gene lost 8 bases, with 15 bases spanning the gap. This CDR3 region has 13 residues. CDR3 sequence (DNA): TGTGCCAGCCGTACTGCGAGGGGAGAAAAACTGTTTTTT. Its protein product is CASRTARGEKLFF.

The table lists this clone with a few counts. The chain uses TRBV10-3 and TRBJ2-1, with 9 nucleotides matching TRBD1. The CDR3 totals 13 residues. V lost 11 bases and J lost 7; bases outside the gene matches: 9. Germline lookup yields CDR1 ENHRY and CDR2 SYGVKD. The CDR3 DNA reads TGTGCCGCCGGAAGGGACAGGGATAATGAGCAGTTCTTC. Translated, it gives CAAGRDRDNEQFF.

Of note for this clone: A far larger clone differs by one base, so this is likely a read error. The chain is built from TRBV4-2 and TRBJ2-6, with D uncertain. V lost 5 bases and J 2 bases, leaving 1 base between the germline ends. Germline lookup yields CDR1 LGHNA and CDR2 YNFKEQ. The CDR3 spans 12 residues. The chain's CDR3 is CASSTGANVLTF. In DNA, the CDR3 is TGTGCCAGCAGCACTGGGGCCAACGTCCTGACTTTC.

This sequence joins TRBV18 and TRBJ2-1; D gene uncertain. V was shortened by 6 bases and J by 2 bases, with 8 bases between the two germline ends. The CDR3 has 13 residues. CDR1 and CDR2 from the germline V gene are KGHSH and LQKENI. As DNA, the CDR3 is TGTGCCAGCTCTGGGCAGCCCTACAATGAGCAGTTCTTC. Translation gives CASSGQPYNEQFF.

This clone was detected ten times or more. The junction differs from germline at one of its ends, possibly a read error. The V call is TRBV6-6, the J call TRBJ2-7; D possibly corresponds to TRBD1 (6 bases). This CDR3 region has 12 residues. Per germline, CDR1 MNHNY and CDR2 SVGAGI (reference sequence). CDR3 region: CAISLNRDEQYF. The CDR3 DNA reads as TGTGCCATCAGTCTCAACAGGGACGAGCAGTACTTC.

This sequence joins TRBV5-4 and TRBJ2-7; possibly TRBD1 for D (6 bases). Per the germline V gene, CDR1 is SGHNT and CDR2 is YYREEE (reference sequence). This CDR3 has 14 amino acids. V was pared by 4 bases and J by 0 bases, with 11 bases between. The CDR3 loop is CASSPGTYSYEQYF. The CDR3 coding sequence is TGTGCCAGCAGCCCAGGGACATACTCCTACGAGCAGTACTTC.

This clone occurred a few times. The chain links TRBV19 to TRBJ1-1; D remains unclear. The CDR3 spans 13 residues. V lost 6 bases to trimming and J lost 1 base, with 9 bases between them. Germline V gene lookup returns CDR1 LNHDA and CDR2 SQIVND (reference sequence). CDR3 sequence: CASRGEGNTEAFF. For the CDR3, the DNA is TGTGCCAGTAGGGGTGAGGGGAACACTGAAGCTTTCTTT.

This clone has a handful of counts. The rearrangement uses TRBV7-2 and TRBJ2-1; maybe TRBD2 (6 bases). The CDR3 has 12 residues. The V end lost 5 bases, the J end lost 15 bases, and 17 bases lay between the germline ends. Germline CDR1 reads SGHTA; CDR2 reads FQGNSA. The CDR3 here is CASSPGTLTWFF. CDR3 nucleotide sequence: TGTGCCAGCAGCCCCGGGACTCTTACGTGGTTCTTC.

Notes on this clone: The junction shows a germline mismatch at one end, possibly a read error. The chain links TRBV23-1 to TRBJ2-7, with 13 bases that match TRBD2. TRBV23-1 is recorded as an ORF, its role being uncertain. CDR3 size: 21 residues. CDR3 DNA: TGCGCCAGCAGTCATCGCAACATGCGGACTAGCGGGAGAATTATGGTTAGGCGACAGGACTTC. Amino acid sequence: CASSHRNMRTSGRIMVRRQDF.

The chain couples TRBV5-1 to TRBJ1-3; no firm D call. Germline CDR1 is SGHRS and CDR2 is YFSETQ. This CDR3 has 16 amino acids. Trimming shortened V by 0 bases and J by 0 bases, and 10 bases separated the two germline ends. Written as DNA, the CDR3 is TGCGCCAGCAGCTTGGTGCCAGACAACTCTGGAAACACCATATATTTT. Amino acids: CASSLVPDNSGNTIYF.

This clone was seen at least ten times. The chain combines TRBV13 with TRBJ2-2; tentative D call: TRBD1 (5 bases). This CDR3 region has 17 residues. Trimming pared 5 bases from V and 0 bases from J, leaving 16 bases between. The germline V gene encodes CDR1 PRHDT and CDR2 FYEKMQ (reference sequence). For the CDR3, the DNA is TGTGCCAGCAGCAAGACAGCCGTCTTCGCGAACACCGGGGAGCTGTTTTTT. Protein: CASSKTAVFANTGELFF.

This rearrangement joins TRBV9 to TRBJ2-2; 8 nucleotides agree with TRBD2. The germline CDR1 and CDR2 sequences are SGDLS and YYNGEE. Unmatched junction bases numbered 7, after V lost 1 base and J lost 2 bases. The CDR3 covers 17 residues. The CDR3 reads CASSVKGSGVNTGELFF. As DNA, the CDR3 is TGTGCCAGCAGCGTAAAAGGTAGCGGGGTTAACACCGGGGAGCTGTTTTTT. The variable domain in full, completed from reference TRBV9 and TRBJ2-2, reads DSGVTQTPKHLITATGQRVTLRCSPRSGDLSVYWYQQSLDQGLQFLIQYYNGEERAKGNILERFSAQQFPDLHSELNLSSLELGDSALYFCASSVKGSGVNTGELFFGEGSRLTVL.

The chain joins TRBV29-1 to TRBJ2-3; a weak D match, TRBD2 (6 bases). This CDR3 is built from 15 residues. In germline, CDR1 is SQVTM, CDR2 ANQGSEA. V lost 8 bases to trimming and J lost 0 bases, with 18 bases between them. This CDR3 reads CSTRRGSGSTDTQYF. CDR3 nucleotide sequence: TGCAGCACCCGAAGGGGTAGCGGTAGCACAGATACGCAGTATTTT.